This T cell receptor beta chain was captured by sequencing in a study of shared clonotypes between healthy human individuals. Looking at the study overall: Each donor's CD8 memory used one plate, CD8 naive two, each CD4 subset three.

As defined, naive CD8 cells were CD45RO-negative and positively selected for CCR7, with terminally differentiated effector memory CD45RA+ cells excluded. The study's findings and limits: Generally, estimated richness proved larger in naive subsets than it did in memory subsets. Unshared clonotypes carried lower generation probabilities than those common to all four donors.

Germline lookup yields CDR1 LGHNA and CDR2 YSLEER. Between the trimmed V and J ends, which lost 0 bases and 6 bases, there was a span of 5 bases. This CDR3 is built from 13 residues. Remarks on this clone: As yet, its antigen is unknown.

The table came from immunoSEQ multiplex PCR; TCRdb's copy has only in-frame clones and leaves some out. The sample has about 1.9 million clones; about 93% are singletons. The source of this sequence is a man aged 18 to 35 in good health. Some clones in this sample may be carry-over from other donors' samples. Material: naive CD8+ T cells from PBMCs. The chain recombines TRBV4-3 with TRBJ1-4; a weak D match, TRBD1 (5 bases). The CDR3 here is CASSQDRDEKLFF. The CDR3 DNA is TGCGCCAGCAGCCAAGACAGGGATGAAAAACTGTTTTTT.